A single TCR beta chain is shown here with its context. Its cognate antigen is unknown. CD45RO/CCR7/CD25/CD127/CD95/CD27 sorting isolated CD4+ naive, central memory, regulatory and stem cell-like memory cells. The V end lost 0 bases, the J end lost 4 bases, and 13 bases lay between the germline ends. The CDR3 loop spans 15 amino acids. Germline V gives CDR1 LGHNA, CDR2 YSLEER. The whole isolated RNA underwent reverse transcription, so sequencing captured expressed TCRB transcripts. Repertoires were generated with immunoSEQ multiplex PCR, while TCRdb's copy carries only in-frame clones and drops some. The sample shows some 900,000 clones, roughly 16% of them seen only once. This sample was included in a study of beta chain features in type 1 diabetes. Study-wide points: It was not settled here whether HLA type affects TCRB rearrangement. TCRB CDR3 length was moderately but significantly reduced in all four CD4+ subsets of Type 1 diabetes patients. In comparison with healthy donors, patients had naive, central memory and Treg TCRB repertoires that appeared more similar.

The chain is built from TRBV4-3 and TRBJ2-7; the D is unclear. The sample taken for sequencing was naive CD4+ T cells from blood. The receptor's source is a woman younger than 30 in good health. The CDR3 nucleotides are TGCGCCAGCAGCCAAGACTTTAACAGAGCGTACGAGCAGTACTTC. Translating gives CASSQDFNRAYEQYF.